The 20 T cell receptor beta chains below were found in one sample sequenced in a study of cytotoxic CD8 clonotypes in ibrutinib-treated CLL (dated by TCRdb to about 2021). Libraries were built with the immunoSEQ multiplex PCR assay. In TCRdb, the immuneACCESS table is reduced to in-frame sequences with V and J assigned. These tables do not hold every clone; where another copy was compared, an unresolved V gene accounts for under half, and the others remain unexplained. In all, the sample holds about 150,000 clones, and approximately 80% of those were seen once. The top ten clones comprise around 13% of the sample. The sample's time point label is to be understood as: about twelve months on ibrutinib. Sequences were derived from PBMCs, sampled after 12 months of ibrutinib treatment. Receptors were obtained from a human donor with chronic lymphocytic leukemia.

The chain uses TRBV27 and TRBJ2-2; 14 bases align to TRBD2. V trimming: 6 bases; J trimming: 1 base; junction bases outside the gene matches: 7. The CDR3 is 18 residues long. CDR1 is MNHEY, CDR2 SMNVEV, per germline (reference sequence). The CDR3 loop reads CASSRLAGGLVNTGELFF. In DNA form, the CDR3 reads TGTGCCAGCAGCAGACTAGCGGGAGGGCTCGTGAACACCGGGGAGCTGTTTTTT.

The chain couples TRBV6-6 to TRBJ1-3; D might be TRBD1 (5 bases). Germline CDR1 MNHNY, CDR2 SVGAGI (reference sequence). The CDR3 has 15 amino acids. The V end lost 4 bases, the J end lost 2 bases, and 12 bases lay between the germline ends. The chain's CDR3 is CASSFSGTPGNTIYF. The CDR3 bases are TGTGCCAGCAGTTTCTCCGGGACTCCTGGAAACACCATATATTTT.

The chain recombines TRBV5-1 with TRBJ2-1; the match to TRBD2 covers 7 bases. The CDR3 is 15 amino acids. Looked up from germline, CDR1 is SGHRS and CDR2 is YFSETQ. Losses at the gene ends were 5 bases for V and 8 bases for J; bases not matched to a gene: 13. In DNA form, the CDR3 reads TGCGCCAGCAGGTTCCGCGGGAGTGGATTCGATGAGCAGTTCTTC. Its protein product is CASRFRGSGFDEQFF.

This chain uses TRBV7-3 with TRBJ1-2; weak D call: TRBD1 (5 bases). CDR1 is SGHTA, CDR2 FQGTGA, per germline. CDR3 length equals 15 residues. V shed 6 bases and J shed 4 bases, with 18 bases lying between them. CDR3 loop: CASSLTGTDTYGYTF. Here the CDR3 DNA reads TGTGCCAGCAGTCTAACGGGGACGGATACCTATGGCTACACCTTC.

This clone was detected only a few times. The chain carries TRBV30 and TRBJ1-4; TRBD1 matches at 7 bases. Germline lookup yields CDR1 GTSNPN and CDR2 SVGIG (reference sequence). V lost 2 bases, J lost 7 bases, and 13 bases stayed unmatched. There are 16 residues in the CDR3. CDR3 sequence reads: CAWSSPAGGSGEKLFF. The CDR3 nucleotides are TGTGCCTGGAGTTCACCAGCAGGGGGTAGCGGTGAAAAACTGTTTTTT.

The chain employs TRBV5-3 and TRBJ1-2; D is unclear. TRBV5-3 is an open reading frame whose function is uncertain. V dropped 0 bases and J dropped 8 bases, with 17 bases sitting between them. The CDR3 is 15 amino acids. For the CDR3, the DNA is TGTGCCAGAAGCTTGGTTCTCGGTAGCATGGGGGGCTACACCTTC. Amino acids: CARSLVLGSMGGYTF.

This chain uses TRBV14 with TRBJ2-3, with 10 bases identical to TRBD2. V trimming: 5 bases; J trimming: 0 bases; junction bases outside the gene matches: 8. The germline V gene has CDR1 SGHDN and CDR2 FVKESK. The CDR3 has 17 amino acids. The CDR3 nucleotides read TGTGCCAGCAGCACCGGGACTAGCGCGTTCAGCACAGATACGCAGTATTTT. Translated, it gives CASSTGTSAFSTDTQYF.

V is TRBV11-3 and J is TRBJ2-2, with 11 bases lining up with TRBD2. This CDR3 comprises 16 residues. V lost 5 bases and J lost 1; bases outside the gene matches: 3. Germline assignment: CDR1 SGHNT and CDR2 YENEEA. This chain's CDR3 is CASSNGLAGNTGELFF. The CDR3 bases are TGTGCCAGCAGCAATGGACTAGCGGGGAACACCGGGGAGCTGTTTTTT.

In its sample, this clone was seen a few times. This rearrangement joins TRBV2 to TRBJ2-7; 8 nucleotides line up with TRBD1. CDR1 is SNHLY and CDR2 is FYNNEI in the germline V gene. J was trimmed by 2 bases and V by 6 bases; bases with no gene match: 6. The CDR3 contains 14 residues. In DNA, the CDR3 is TGTGCCAGCAGGGAGATGACAGGGGCCTACGAGCAGTACTTC. As protein: CASREMTGAYEQYF.

The genes are TRBV25-1 and TRBJ2-2; D is unresolved. Trimming took off 6 bases at V and 2 bases at J, with 16 bases between the two ends. The CDR3 covers 16 residues. Per the germline V gene, CDR1 is MGHDK and CDR2 is SYGVNS. The chain's CDR3 is CASRSRTAVNTGELFF. Here the CDR3 DNA reads TGTGCCAGCAGATCTCGGACGGCAGTAAACACCGGGGAGCTGTTTTTT.

This clone showed up just once. The chain links TRBV7-2 to TRBJ2-1, with TRBD2 identical over 7 bases. The CDR3 spans 14 residues. The V gene's germline CDR1 is SGHTA and CDR2 FQGNSA. Unmatched junction bases numbered 6, after V lost 1 base and J lost 9 bases. For the CDR3, the DNA is TGTGCCAGCAGCTTAGTGCTAGCGGATGCTGAGCAGTTCTTC. Protein product: CASSLVLADAEQFF.

The V call is TRBV18, the J call TRBJ2-5; D tentatively fits TRBD1 or TRBD2 (6 bases each). V was cut by 1 base and J by 2 bases, with 14 bases left in between. Germline V gene sequence: CDR1 KGHSH, CDR2 LQKENI. CDR3 length equals 16 residues. CDR3 bases: TGTGCCAGCTCACCACAACAGGGAGGCACGCAAGAGACCCAGTACTTC. Its translation is CASSPQQGGTQETQYF. Full variable domain (outside the CDR3, taken from reference TRBV18 and TRBJ2-5): NAGVMQNPRHLVRRRGQEARLRCSPMKGHSHVYWYRQLPEEGLKFMVYLQKENIIDESGMPKERFSAEFPKEGPSILRIQQVVRGDSAAYFCASSPQQGGTQETQYFGPGTRLLVL.

The gene calls are TRBV7-2 and TRBJ2-1; 7 bases are a match to TRBD1. This CDR3 contains 13 residues. Trimming at V came to 1 base and at J to 6 bases, leaving 0 bases not matched to a gene. From germline, CDR1 is SGHTA and CDR2 FQGNSA. The CDR3 bases are TGTGCCAGCAGCTTAGACAGGGGCAATGAGCAGTTCTTC. Its protein product is CASSLDRGNEQFF. The variable domain in full, with the rest retrieved from reference TRBV7-2 and TRBJ2-1, is GAGVSQSPSNKVTEKGKDVELRCDPISGHTALYWYRQSLGQGLEFLIYFQGNSAPDKSGLPSDRFSAERTGGSVSTLTIQRTQQEDSAVYLCASSLDRGNEQFFGPGTRLTVL.

The rearrangement links TRBV18 to TRBJ1-1; possible D gene TRBD1, 6 bases. The length of the CDR3 is 16 residues. V was clipped by 0 bases and J by 0 bases, with 11 bases between them. Germline V gives CDR1 KGHSH, CDR2 LQKENI. CDR3 in DNA: TGTGCCAGCTCACCACCCCCCAGGACAGTGAACACTGAAGCTTTCTTT. Amino acids: CASSPPPRTVNTEAFF.

V and J are TRBV7-8 and TRBJ2-2, with TRBD2 matching over 7 bases. The V segment lost 4 bases and the J segment 6 bases; nucleotides outside the gene matches: 14. CDR3 size: 17 residues. Germline-derived CDR1 and CDR2 are SGHVS and FQNEAQ. The CDR3 region is CASSSGIGTTTPGELFF. DNA of the CDR3: TGTGCCAGCAGCTCTGGGATTGGGACTACAACCCCCGGGGAGCTGTTTTTT.

This clone appeared a single time. This chain connects TRBV28 to TRBJ2-7, with D perhaps matching TRBD1 (6 bases). The V gene's germline CDR1 is MDHEN and CDR2 SYDVKM. CDR3 length: 14 residues. V was clipped by 4 bases and J by 6 bases, with 16 bases between them. The CDR3 loop is CASSSGVTTREQYF. The CDR3 DNA is TGTGCCAGCAGTTCAGGGGTAACTACTCGCGAGCAGTACTTC.

The chain combines TRBV19 with TRBJ2-1; 12 bases map to TRBD2. CDR3 length equals 17 residues. V lost 6 bases and J lost 0; bases outside the gene matches: 6. The germline gives CDR1 LNHDA, CDR2 SQIVND (reference sequence). The CDR3 here is CASSRLAGASSYNEQFF. CDR3 DNA sequence: TGTGCCAGTAGCCGACTAGCGGGAGCCAGCTCCTACAATGAGCAGTTCTTC.

The rearrangement joins TRBV6-1 to TRBJ2-7; D not certain. The CDR3 spans 12 residues. Germline V gene sequence: CDR1 MNHNS, CDR2 SASEGT. Trimming left V 5 bases short and J 4 bases short, with 9 bases between. CDR3 bases: TGTGCCAGCAGTTTGTCGGTTTACGAGCAGTACTTC. The encoded protein is CASSLSVYEQYF.

The rearrangement joins TRBV5-5 to TRBJ2-1; TRBD2 agrees at 9 bases. CDR1 SGHKS and CDR2 YYEKEE come from the germline V gene (reference sequence). Trimming cost V 10 bases and J 7 bases; bases outside gene matches: 18. The CDR3 is 16 amino acids. CDR3 residues: CASSIGGRVVENEQFF. CDR3 DNA sequence: TGTGCCTCCTCGATCGGCGGGAGGGTAGTAGAAAATGAGCAGTTCTTC.

The CDR3 region has the DNA TGTGCCAGCAGAGGAACGGGGCGGGGGTATGGCTACACCTTC. It yields the protein CASRGTGRGYGYTF. The chain uses TRBV5-8 and TRBJ1-2, with D perhaps TRBD1 (5 bases). Germline V CDR1 and CDR2: SGHTS, YDEGEE. The germline V and J ends were trimmed by 5 bases and 5 bases, with 16 bases remaining between them. This CDR3 has 14 residues. Complete variable domain (other parts from reference TRBV5-8 and TRBJ1-2): EAGVTQSPTHLIKTRGQQATLRCSPISGHTSVYWYQQALGLGLQFLLWYDEGEERNRGNFPPRFSGRQFPNYSSELNVNALELEDSALYLCASRGTGRGYGYTFGSGTRLTVV.